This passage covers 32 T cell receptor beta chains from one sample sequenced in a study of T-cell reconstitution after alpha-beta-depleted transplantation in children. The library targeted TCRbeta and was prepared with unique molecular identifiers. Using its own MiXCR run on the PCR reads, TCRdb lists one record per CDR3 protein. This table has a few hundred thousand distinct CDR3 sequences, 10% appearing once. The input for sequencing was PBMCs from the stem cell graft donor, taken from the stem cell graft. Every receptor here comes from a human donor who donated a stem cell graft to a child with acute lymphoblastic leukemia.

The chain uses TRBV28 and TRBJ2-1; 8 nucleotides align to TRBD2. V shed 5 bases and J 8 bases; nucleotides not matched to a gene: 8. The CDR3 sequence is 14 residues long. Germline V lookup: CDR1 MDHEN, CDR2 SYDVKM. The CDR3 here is CASSPSGSPYEQFF. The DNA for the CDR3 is TGTGCCAGCAGTCCAAGCGGGAGTCCGTATGAGCAGTTCTTC. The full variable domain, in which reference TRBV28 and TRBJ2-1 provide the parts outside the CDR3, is DVKVTQSSRYLVKRTGEKVFLECVQDMDHENMFWYRQDPGLGLRLIYFSYDVKMKEKGDIPEGYSVSREKKERFSLILESASTNQTSMYLCASSPSGSPYEQFFGPGTRLTVL.

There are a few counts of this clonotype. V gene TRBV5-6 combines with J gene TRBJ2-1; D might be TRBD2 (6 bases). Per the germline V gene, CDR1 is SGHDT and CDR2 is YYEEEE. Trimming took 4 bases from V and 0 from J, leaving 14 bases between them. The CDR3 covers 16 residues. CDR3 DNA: TGTGCCAGCAGCGACAGCGGGCTTACCTCCTACAATGAGCAGTTCTTC. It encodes CASSDSGLTSYNEQFF.

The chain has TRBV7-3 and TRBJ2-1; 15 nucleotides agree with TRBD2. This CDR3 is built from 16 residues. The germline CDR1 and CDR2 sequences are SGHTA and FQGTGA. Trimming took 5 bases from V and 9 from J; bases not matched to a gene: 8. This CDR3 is CASSPSGLAGGGEQFF. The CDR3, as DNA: TGTGCCAGCAGCCCCTCCGGACTAGCGGGGGGGGGTGAGCAGTTCTTC.

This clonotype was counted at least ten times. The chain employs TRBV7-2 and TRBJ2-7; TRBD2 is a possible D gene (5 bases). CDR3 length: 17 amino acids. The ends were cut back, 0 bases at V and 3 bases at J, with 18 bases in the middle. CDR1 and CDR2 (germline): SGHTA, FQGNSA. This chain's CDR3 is CASSLARTGIEGYEQYF. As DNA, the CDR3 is TGTGCCAGCAGCTTAGCGCGGACGGGGATTGAAGGCTACGAGCAGTACTTC.

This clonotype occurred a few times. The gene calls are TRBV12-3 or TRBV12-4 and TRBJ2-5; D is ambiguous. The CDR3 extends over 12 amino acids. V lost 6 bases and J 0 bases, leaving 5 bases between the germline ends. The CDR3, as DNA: TGTGCCAGCAGCTATAACCAAGAGACCCAGTACTTC. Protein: CASSYNQETQYF.

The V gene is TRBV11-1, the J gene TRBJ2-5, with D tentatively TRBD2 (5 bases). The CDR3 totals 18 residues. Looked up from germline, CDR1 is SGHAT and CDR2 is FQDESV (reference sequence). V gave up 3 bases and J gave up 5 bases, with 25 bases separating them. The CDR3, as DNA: TGTGCCAGCAGCTTCCCCCCCGGGGAAGTGGTGAGCTCGGAGACCCAGTACTTC. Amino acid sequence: CASSFPPGEVVSSETQYF.

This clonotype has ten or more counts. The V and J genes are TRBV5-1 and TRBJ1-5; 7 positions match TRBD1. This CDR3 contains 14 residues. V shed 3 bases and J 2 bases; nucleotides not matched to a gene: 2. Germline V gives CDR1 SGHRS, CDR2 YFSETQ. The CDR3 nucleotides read TGCGCCAGCAGCTCCGGGACAGGCAATCAGCCCCAGCATTTT. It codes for CASSSGTGNQPQHF.

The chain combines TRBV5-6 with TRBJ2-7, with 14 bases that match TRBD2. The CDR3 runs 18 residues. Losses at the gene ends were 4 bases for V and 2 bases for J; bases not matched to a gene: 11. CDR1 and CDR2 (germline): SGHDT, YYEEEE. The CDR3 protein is CASSPPGLAGETAYEQYF. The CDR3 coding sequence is TGTGCCAGCAGCCCCCCGGGACTAGCGGGAGAAACCGCCTACGAGCAGTACTTC.

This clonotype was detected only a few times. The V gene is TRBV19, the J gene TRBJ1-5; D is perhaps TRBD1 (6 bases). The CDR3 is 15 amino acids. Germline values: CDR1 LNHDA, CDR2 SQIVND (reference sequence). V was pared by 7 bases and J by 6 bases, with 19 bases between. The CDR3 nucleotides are TGTGCCAGTACTCTTGGCTGGGGGCAGGGTCAGCCCCAGCATTTT. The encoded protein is CASTLGWGQGQPQHF.

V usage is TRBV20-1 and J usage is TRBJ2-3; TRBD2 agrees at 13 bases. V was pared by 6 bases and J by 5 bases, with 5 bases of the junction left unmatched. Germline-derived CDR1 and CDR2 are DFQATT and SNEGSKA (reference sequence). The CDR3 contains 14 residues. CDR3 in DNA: TGCAGTGCGGTAGGGACTAGCGGGGAAGATACGCAGTATTTT. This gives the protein CSAVGTSGEDTQYF.

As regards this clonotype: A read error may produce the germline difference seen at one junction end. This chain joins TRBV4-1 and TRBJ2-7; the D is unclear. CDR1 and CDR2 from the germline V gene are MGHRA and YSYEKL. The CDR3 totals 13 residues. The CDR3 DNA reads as TGCGCCAGCAGCCAAGATATGAGGTACGAGGAGTACTTC. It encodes CASSQDMRYEEYF.

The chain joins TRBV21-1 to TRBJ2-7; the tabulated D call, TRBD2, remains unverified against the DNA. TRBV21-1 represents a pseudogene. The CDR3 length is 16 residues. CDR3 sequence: CASSKASLAGTYEQYF. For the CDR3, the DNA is TGTGCCAGCAGCAAAGCGAGCTTAGCGGGCACCTACGAGCAGTACTTC.

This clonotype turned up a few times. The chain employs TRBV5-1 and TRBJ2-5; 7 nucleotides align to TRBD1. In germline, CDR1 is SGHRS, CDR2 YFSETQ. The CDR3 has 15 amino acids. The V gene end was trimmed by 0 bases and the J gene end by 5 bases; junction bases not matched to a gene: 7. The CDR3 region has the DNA TGCGCCAGCAGCTTGGATGACAGGGAGACCGAGACCCAGTACTTC. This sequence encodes CASSLDDRETETQYF.

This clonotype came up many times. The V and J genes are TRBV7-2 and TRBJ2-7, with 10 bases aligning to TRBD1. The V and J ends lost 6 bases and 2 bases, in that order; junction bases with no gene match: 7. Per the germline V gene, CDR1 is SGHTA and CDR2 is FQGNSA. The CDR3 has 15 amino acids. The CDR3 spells CASRLRGQGTYEQYF. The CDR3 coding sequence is TGTGCCAGCAGGCTCCGGGGACAGGGGACCTACGAGCAGTACTTC.

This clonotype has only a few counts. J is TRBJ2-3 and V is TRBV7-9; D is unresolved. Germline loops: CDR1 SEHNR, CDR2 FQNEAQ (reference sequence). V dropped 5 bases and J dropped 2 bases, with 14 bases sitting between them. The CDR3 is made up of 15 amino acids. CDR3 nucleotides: TGTGCCAGCAGCCCACACGAAACCCTCACAGATACGCAGTATTTT. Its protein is CASSPHETLTDTQYF.

The CDR3 spells CASSQGSVVSIQYF. CDR3 sequence (DNA): TGTGCCAGCAGCCAAGGGAGCGTGGTGAGCATTCAGTACTTC. The chain couples TRBV3-1 to TRBJ2-4; D ambiguous. Trimming took off 1 base at V and 9 bases at J, with 13 bases between the two ends. Germline CDR1 LGHDT, CDR2 YNNKEL (reference sequence). The CDR3 is 14 residues long.

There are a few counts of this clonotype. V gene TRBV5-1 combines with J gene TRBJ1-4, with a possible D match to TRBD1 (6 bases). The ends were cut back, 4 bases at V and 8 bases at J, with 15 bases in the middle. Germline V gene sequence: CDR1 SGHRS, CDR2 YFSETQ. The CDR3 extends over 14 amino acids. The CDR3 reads CASSDGQPGEKLFF. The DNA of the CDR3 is TGCGCCAGCAGCGATGGACAGCCAGGGGAAAAACTGTTTTTT.

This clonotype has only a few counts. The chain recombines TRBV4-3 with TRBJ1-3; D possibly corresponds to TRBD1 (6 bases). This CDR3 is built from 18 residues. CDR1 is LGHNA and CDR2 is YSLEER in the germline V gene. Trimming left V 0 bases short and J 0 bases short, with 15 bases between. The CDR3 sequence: CASSQDYPTGTSGNTIYF. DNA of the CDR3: TGCGCCAGCAGCCAAGACTACCCGACAGGTACCTCTGGAAACACCATATATTTT.

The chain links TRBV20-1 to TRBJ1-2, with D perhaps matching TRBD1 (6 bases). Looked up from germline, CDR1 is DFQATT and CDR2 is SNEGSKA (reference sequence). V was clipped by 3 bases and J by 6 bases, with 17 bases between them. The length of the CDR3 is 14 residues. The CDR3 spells CSASSQGPLHGYTF. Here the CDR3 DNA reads TGCAGTGCTAGTTCCCAGGGGCCTTTACATGGCTACACCTTC.

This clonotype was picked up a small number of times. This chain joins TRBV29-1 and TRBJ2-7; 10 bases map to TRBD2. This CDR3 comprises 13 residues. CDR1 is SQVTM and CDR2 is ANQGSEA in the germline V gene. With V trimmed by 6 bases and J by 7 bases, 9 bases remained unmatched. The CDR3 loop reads CSVGLASPIEQYF. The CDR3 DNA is TGCAGCGTGGGACTAGCGTCCCCTATTGAGCAGTACTTC.

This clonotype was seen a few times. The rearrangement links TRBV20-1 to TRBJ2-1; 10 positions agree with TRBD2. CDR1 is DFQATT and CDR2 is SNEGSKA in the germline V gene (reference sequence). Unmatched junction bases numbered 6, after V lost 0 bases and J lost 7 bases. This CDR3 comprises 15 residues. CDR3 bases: TGCAGTGCTAGAGATCTCACTAGCGGGAAAAATGAGCAGTTCTTC. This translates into CSARDLTSGKNEQFF.

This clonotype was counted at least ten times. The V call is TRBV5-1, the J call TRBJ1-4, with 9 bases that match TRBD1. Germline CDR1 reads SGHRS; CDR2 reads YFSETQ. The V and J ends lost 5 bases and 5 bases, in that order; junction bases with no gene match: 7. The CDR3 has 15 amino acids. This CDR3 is CASSLMGQGNEKLFF. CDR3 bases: TGCGCCAGCAGTTTAATGGGACAGGGCAATGAAAAACTGTTTTTT.

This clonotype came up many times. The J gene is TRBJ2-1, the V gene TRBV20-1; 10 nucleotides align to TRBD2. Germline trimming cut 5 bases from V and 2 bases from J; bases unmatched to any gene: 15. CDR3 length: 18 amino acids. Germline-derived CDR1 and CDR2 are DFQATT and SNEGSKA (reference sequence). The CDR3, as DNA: TGCAGTGCTCAATCCCGGGGAGCGGGAGGGTCGACCTACAATGAGCAGTTCTTC. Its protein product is CSAQSRGAGGSTYNEQFF.

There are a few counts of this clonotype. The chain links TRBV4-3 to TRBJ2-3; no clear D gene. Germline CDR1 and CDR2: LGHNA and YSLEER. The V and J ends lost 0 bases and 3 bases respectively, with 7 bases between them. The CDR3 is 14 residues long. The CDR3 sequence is CASSQDLDTDTQYF. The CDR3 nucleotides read TGCGCCAGCAGCCAAGATCTGGATACAGATACGCAGTATTTT.

The CDR3 bases are TGCGCCAGCAGACTAGCGGGAGGAGAGCACAATGAGCAGTTCTTC. The encoded protein is CASRLAGGEHNEQFF. V and J are TRBV5-1 and TRBJ2-1, with 12 bases lining up with TRBD2. The CDR3 runs to 15 residues. Germline values: CDR1 SGHRS, CDR2 YFSETQ. V shed 5 bases and J 5 bases; nucleotides not matched to a gene: 5.

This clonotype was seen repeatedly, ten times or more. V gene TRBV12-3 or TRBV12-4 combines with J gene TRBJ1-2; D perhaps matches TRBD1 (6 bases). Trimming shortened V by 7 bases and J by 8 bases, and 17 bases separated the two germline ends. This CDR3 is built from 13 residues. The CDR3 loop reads CASTLPGAGGYTF. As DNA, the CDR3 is TGTGCCAGCACCCTCCCGGGGGCGGGAGGCTACACCTTC.

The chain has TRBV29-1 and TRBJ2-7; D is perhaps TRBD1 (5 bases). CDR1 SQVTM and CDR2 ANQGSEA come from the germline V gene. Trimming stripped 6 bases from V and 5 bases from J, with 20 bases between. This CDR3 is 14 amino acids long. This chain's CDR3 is CSVDSSSTTNEQYF. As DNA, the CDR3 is TGCAGCGTCGACAGTTCCTCTACTACTAACGAGCAGTACTTC.

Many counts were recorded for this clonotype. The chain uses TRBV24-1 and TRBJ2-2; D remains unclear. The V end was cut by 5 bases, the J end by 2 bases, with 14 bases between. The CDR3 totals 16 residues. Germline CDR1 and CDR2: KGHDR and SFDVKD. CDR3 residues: CATSGPTRSNTGELFF. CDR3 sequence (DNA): TGTGCCACCAGTGGACCGACCCGCTCTAACACCGGGGAGCTGTTTTTT.

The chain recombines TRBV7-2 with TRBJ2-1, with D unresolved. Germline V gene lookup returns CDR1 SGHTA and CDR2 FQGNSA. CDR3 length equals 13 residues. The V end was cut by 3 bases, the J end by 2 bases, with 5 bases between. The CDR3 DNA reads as TGTGCCAGCAGCTTTAACACCTACAATGAGCAGTTCTTC. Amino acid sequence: CASSFNTYNEQFF.

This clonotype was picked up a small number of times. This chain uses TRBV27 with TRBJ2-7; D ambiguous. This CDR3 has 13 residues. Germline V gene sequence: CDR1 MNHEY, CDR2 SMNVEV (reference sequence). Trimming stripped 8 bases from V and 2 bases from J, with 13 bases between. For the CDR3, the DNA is TGTGCCAGCCCGTTGATCCCAGCCTACGAGCAGTACTTC. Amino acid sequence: CASPLIPAYEQYF.

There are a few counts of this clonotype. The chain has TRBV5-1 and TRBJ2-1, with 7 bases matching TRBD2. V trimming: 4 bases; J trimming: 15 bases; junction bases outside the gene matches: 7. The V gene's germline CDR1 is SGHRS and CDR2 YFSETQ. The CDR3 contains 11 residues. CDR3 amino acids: CASSDDSGGFF. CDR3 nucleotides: TGCGCCAGCAGCGACGATTCGGGGGGGTTCTTC.

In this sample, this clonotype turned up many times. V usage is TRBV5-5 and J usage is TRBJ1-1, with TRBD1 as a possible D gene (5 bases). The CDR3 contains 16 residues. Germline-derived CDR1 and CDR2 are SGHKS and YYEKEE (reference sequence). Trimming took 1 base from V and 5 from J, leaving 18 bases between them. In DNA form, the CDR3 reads TGTGCCAGCAGCTTGCCTGGGGCCTGGTCTAGTACTGAAGCTTTCTTT. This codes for CASSLPGAWSSTEAFF.